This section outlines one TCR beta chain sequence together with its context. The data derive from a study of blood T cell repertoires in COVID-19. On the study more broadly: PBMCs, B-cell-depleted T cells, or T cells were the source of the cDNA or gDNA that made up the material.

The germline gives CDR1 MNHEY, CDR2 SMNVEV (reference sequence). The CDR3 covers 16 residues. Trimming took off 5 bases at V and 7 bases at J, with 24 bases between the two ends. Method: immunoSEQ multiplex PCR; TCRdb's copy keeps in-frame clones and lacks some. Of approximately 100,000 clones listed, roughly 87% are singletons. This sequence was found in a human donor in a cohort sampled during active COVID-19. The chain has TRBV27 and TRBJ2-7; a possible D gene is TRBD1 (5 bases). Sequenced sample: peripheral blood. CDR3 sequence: CASSTTGNRFYVEQYF. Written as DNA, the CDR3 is TGTGCCAGCAGTACCACAGGAAACCGCTTCTACGTGGAGCAGTACTTC.